The 9 T cell receptor beta chains below all came from one sample that was sequenced in a study of blood T cells in healthy people across ages. Primers used in a second PCR of roughly 7 to 11 cycles were a sample-barcoded 5' primer and a J-beta primer mix. TCRdb reanalysed the 5' RACE reads using MiXCR and keeps one entry per CDR3 protein. The top ten hold roughly 31% of the sample, which has about 680,000 distinct CDR3 sequences, roughly 49% seen once. The sample consisted of blood. All receptors come from a woman aged 55-75 years in good health.

The table lists this clonotype with a few counts. The chain links TRBV4-3 to TRBJ2-7; D uncertain. Germline V gives CDR1 LGHNA, CDR2 YSLEER. Trimming left V 0 bases short and J 2 bases short, with 11 bases between. The length of the CDR3 is 15 residues. Written as DNA, the CDR3 is TGCGCCAGCAGCCAAGATGGGGTACCTGCCTACGAGCAGTACTTC. Amino acid sequence: CASSQDGVPAYEQYF.

This clonotype has only one observation. The chain carries TRBV28 and TRBJ2-6; weak D call: TRBD1 (6 bases). CDR3 length: 15 amino acids. Trimming shortened V by 6 bases and J by 1 base, and 10 bases separated the two germline ends. Germline CDR1 and CDR2: MDHEN and SYDVKM. The CDR3 DNA reads TGTGCCAGCAGCCGCGGACAGTCTGGGGCCAACGTCCTGACTTTC. Its translation: CASSRGQSGANVLTF.

This chain connects TRBV20-1 to TRBJ2-1; 13 nucleotides match TRBD2. The DNA end favors TRBJ2-7, so the J call may be wrong. Germline V gene data show CDR1 as DFQATT and CDR2 as SNEGSKA (reference sequence). This CDR3 region has 17 residues. The CDR3 DNA reads as TGCAGTGCTACCCCAGGACTAGCGGGAGCAGGCTACAATGAGCAGTACTTC. As protein: CSATPGLAGAGYNEQYF.

The table lists this clonotype with many counts. The V and J genes are TRBV28 and TRBJ2-3, with D uncertain. Trimming removed 7 bases at V and 0 bases at J, with 8 bases between. Looked up from germline, CDR1 is MDHEN and CDR2 is SYDVKM. CDR3 length equals 13 residues. The DNA of the CDR3 is TGTGCCAGCAACCCAGGTAGCACAGATACGCAGTATTTT. Encoded protein: CASNPGSTDTQYF.

This chain links TRBV18 with TRBJ2-1; 9 positions agree with TRBD1. The J call could be wrong; TRBJ2-7 is a better fit for the DNA end. CDR1 and CDR2 from the germline V gene are KGHSH and LQKENI. The CDR3 sequence is 14 residues long. This CDR3 is CASSPGTGIYEQYF. The CDR3 DNA reads as TGTGCCAGCTCACCAGGGACAGGGATCTACGAGCAGTACTTC.

This clonotype came up a few times. The chain couples TRBV7-2 to TRBJ1-1; D may be TRBD1 (6 bases). The ends were cut back, 5 bases at V and 1 base at J, with 17 bases in the middle. The CDR3 runs 16 residues. Germline V gene data show CDR1 as SGHTA and CDR2 as FQGNSA. DNA of the CDR3: TGTGCCAGCAGCCCCGGTGGGGTCAGGGGGAACACTGAAGCTTTCTTT. Encoded protein: CASSPGGVRGNTEAFF.

This chain joins TRBV2 and TRBJ2-3; 8 bases agree with TRBD1. The germline CDR1 and CDR2 sequences are SNHLY and FYNNEI. The CDR3 consists of 15 residues. V dropped 5 bases and J dropped 3; count of bases not matched to a gene: 7. CDR3 nucleotide sequence: TGTGCCAGCAGTTACCCCAGGGGGCAGACAGATACGCAGTATTTT. Residues: CASSYPRGQTDTQYF.

This chain links TRBV4-2 with TRBJ2-7; 7 nucleotides line up with TRBD1. The CDR3 loop spans 15 amino acids. Trimming removed 3 bases from V and 0 bases from J; junction bases left unmatched: 5. Looked up from germline, CDR1 is LGHNA and CDR2 is YNFKEQ. The CDR3 loop is CASSHSTGDSYEQYF. The CDR3 DNA is TGTGCCAGCAGCCACTCCACAGGGGACTCCTACGAGCAGTACTTC.

This chain uses TRBV20-1 with TRBJ2-5, with no clear D. The CDR3 has 13 amino acids. Germline CDR1 and CDR2: DFQATT and SNEGSKA (reference sequence). In DNA, the CDR3 is TGCAGCGCAGAGATGAGTGGGCAAGAGACCCAGTACTTC. The encoded protein is CSAEMSGQETQYF.